Presented here are 7 T cell receptor beta chains from one specimen sequenced in a study of cytomegalovirus exposure and HLA in healthy donors. The protocol was immunoSEQ multiplex PCR, while the TCRdb copy is restricted to in-frame clones and leaves out a portion. This table holds about 98,000 clones, around 85% found once. Material: PBMCs. Receptors were obtained from a woman in her twenties or thirties in good health and CMV-seronegative.

The CDR3 DNA reads as TGTGCCAGCTCACCGAACAACCTTCAGGGGGTAGATACGCAGTATTTT. Its translation: CASSPNNLQGVDTQYF. V is TRBV18 and J is TRBJ2-3; 7 bases are shared with TRBD1. Germline assignment: CDR1 KGHSH and CDR2 LQKENI. V shed 3 bases, J shed 5 bases, and the junction held 11 bases outside the gene matches. The CDR3 contains 16 residues.

This chain joins TRBV5-4 and TRBJ2-4; TRBD2 agrees at 9 bases. The junction had 4 bases not matched to a gene; V was cut back by 2 bases and J by 1 base. Looked up from germline, CDR1 is SGHNT and CDR2 is YYREEE (reference sequence). This CDR3 comprises 16 residues. The CDR3, as DNA: TGTGCCAGCAGCTTTGAAAGCGGGAGGGCCAAAAACATTCAGTACTTC. The encoded protein is CASSFESGRAKNIQYF.

V is TRBV27 and J is TRBJ1-1; the match to TRBD1 covers 7 bases. Germline-derived CDR1 and CDR2 are MNHEY and SMNVEV (reference sequence). This CDR3 is 15 amino acids long. V was clipped by 4 bases and J by 2 bases; unmatched bases: 7. The CDR3 region is CASSSPDRINTEAFF. The CDR3 DNA reads as TGTGCCAGCAGTTCACCGGACAGGATCAACACTGAAGCTTTCTTT.

The rearrangement joins TRBV6-1 to TRBJ1-2; 9 nucleotides match TRBD1. The V segment lost 7 bases and the J segment 4 bases; nucleotides outside the gene matches: 10. Germline V gives CDR1 MNHNS, CDR2 SASEGT. This CDR3 comprises 15 residues. CDR3: CASTPEQGAFYGYTF. In DNA form, the CDR3 reads TGTGCCAGCACACCGGAACAGGGGGCATTCTATGGCTACACCTTC.

The J gene is TRBJ2-1, the V gene TRBV27; perhaps TRBD1 as D (6 bases). Looked up from germline, CDR1 is MNHEY and CDR2 is SMNVEV (reference sequence). Trimming removed 6 bases at V and 1 base at J, with 16 bases between. The CDR3 spans 16 residues. The CDR3 DNA sequence: TGTGCCAGCAGACAACAGGGTTTTCGGTCCTACAATGAGCAGTTCTTC. Translated, it gives CASRQQGFRSYNEQFF.

The chain employs TRBV18 and TRBJ1-1; 8 nucleotides agree with TRBD1. The CDR3 runs to 15 residues. J gave up 3 bases and V 3 bases, and 6 bases lay outside the gene matches. Per germline, CDR1 KGHSH and CDR2 LQKENI. The CDR3 nucleotides are TGTGCCAGCTCACCGAAACAGGGGGGGGACACTGAAGCTTTCTTT. It specifies CASSPKQGGDTEAFF.

The rearrangement links TRBV18 to TRBJ2-7; a weak D match, TRBD2 (5 bases). Germline CDR1 KGHSH, CDR2 LQKENI. This CDR3 has 14 amino acids. Trimming pared 5 bases from V and 0 bases from J, leaving 11 bases between. The CDR3 here is CASSIRGDSYEQYF. The CDR3 coding sequence is TGTGCCAGCTCAATTCGGGGTGACTCCTACGAGCAGTACTTC.